This T cell receptor (beta chain) was sequenced in a study of blood T cell repertoires in COVID-19. For the study at large: COVID-19 samples collected from the United States, Italy and Spain covered acute and convalescent phases. PBMCs, B-cell-depleted T cells, or T cells provided the cDNA or gDNA that made up the material.

Per the study methods: Reference gene primer amplification in the assay estimated nucleated cell counts. TCRdb's table, derived via immunoSEQ multiplex PCR, lists solely in-frame clones and lacks some. That table furnishes V, J and clone size, whereas the DNA furnished D and trimming. The table lists about 120,000 clones, 65% to 90% of them singletons, with approximately 17% in the top ten. Germline assignment: CDR1 SGHTA and CDR2 FQGNSA. This CDR3 spans 14 amino acids. Unmatched junction bases numbered 8, after V lost 6 bases and J lost 5 bases. Sequences were obtained from peripheral blood. This sequence originates from a woman aged 60-75 years with acute or convalescent COVID-19. J is TRBJ2-5 and V is TRBV7-2; 8 nucleotides line up with TRBD2. CDR3 coding DNA: TGTGCCAGCAGAGCAGGACTAGCCCGGGAGACCCAGTACTTC. The encoded protein is CASRAGLARETQYF.